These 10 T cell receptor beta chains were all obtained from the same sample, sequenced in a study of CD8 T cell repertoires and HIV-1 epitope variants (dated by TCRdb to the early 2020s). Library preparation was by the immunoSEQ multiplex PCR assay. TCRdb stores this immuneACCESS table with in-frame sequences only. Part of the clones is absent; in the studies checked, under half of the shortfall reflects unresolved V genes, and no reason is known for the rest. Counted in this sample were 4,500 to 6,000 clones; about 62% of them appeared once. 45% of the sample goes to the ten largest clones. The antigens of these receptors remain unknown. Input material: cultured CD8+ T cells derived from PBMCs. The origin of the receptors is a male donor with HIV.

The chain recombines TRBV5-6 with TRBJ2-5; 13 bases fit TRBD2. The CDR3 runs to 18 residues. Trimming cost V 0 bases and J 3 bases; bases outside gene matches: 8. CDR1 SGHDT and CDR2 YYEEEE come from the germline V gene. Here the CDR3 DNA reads TGTGCCAGCAGCTTGGCCAAGACTAGCGGGGGGCAAGAAGAGACCCAGTACTTC. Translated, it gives CASSLAKTSGGQEETQYF.

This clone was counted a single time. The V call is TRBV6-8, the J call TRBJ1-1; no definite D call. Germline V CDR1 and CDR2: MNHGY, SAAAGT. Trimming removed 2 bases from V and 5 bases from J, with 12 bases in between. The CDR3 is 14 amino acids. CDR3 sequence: CASSYAGGRTEAFF. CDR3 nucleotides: TGTGCCAGCAGTTACGCAGGTGGTAGGACTGAAGCTTTCTTT.

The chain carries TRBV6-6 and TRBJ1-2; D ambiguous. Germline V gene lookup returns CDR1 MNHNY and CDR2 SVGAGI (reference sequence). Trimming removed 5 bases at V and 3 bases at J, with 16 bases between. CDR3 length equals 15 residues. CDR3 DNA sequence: TGTGCCAGCAGTCACCACCCAAACACTCACTATGGCTACACCTTC. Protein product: CASSHHPNTHYGYTF.

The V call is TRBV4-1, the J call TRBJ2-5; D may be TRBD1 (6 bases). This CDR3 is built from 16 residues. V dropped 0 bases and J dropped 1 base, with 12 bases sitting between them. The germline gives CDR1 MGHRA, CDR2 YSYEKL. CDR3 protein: CASSQERLGGQETQYF. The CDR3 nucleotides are TGCGCCAGCAGCCAAGAACGATTAGGGGGCCAAGAGACCCAGTACTTC.

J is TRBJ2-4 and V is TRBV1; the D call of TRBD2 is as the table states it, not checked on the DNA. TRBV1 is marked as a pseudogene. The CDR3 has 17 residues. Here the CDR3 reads CTSSQDSPRSAKNIQYF. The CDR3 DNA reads TGCACCAGCAGCCAAGATTCCCCCCGGAGTGCCAAAAACATTCAGTACTTC.

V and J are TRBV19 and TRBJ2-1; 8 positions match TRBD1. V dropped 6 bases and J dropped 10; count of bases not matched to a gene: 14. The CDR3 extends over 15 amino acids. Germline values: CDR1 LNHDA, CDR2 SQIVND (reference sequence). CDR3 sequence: CASRINDRGLREQFF. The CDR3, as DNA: TGTGCCAGTAGGATCAACGACAGGGGCCTACGCGAGCAGTTCTTC.

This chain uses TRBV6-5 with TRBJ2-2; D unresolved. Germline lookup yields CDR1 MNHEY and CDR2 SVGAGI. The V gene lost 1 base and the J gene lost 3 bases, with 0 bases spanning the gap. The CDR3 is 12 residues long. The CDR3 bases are TGTGCCAGCAGTTACTACACCGGGGAGCTGTTTTTT. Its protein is CASSYYTGELFF.

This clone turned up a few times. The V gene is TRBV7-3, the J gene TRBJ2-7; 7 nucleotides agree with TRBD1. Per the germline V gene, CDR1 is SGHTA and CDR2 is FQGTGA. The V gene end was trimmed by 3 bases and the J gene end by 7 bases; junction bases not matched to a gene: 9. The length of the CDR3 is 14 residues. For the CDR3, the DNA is TGTGCCAGCAGCTTGGGACAGTACCTTCGTGAGCAGTACTTC. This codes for CASSLGQYLREQYF.

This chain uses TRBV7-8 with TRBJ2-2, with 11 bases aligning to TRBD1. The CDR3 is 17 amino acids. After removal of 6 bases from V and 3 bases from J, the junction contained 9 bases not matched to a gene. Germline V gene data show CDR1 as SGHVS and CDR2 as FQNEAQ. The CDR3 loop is CASSWPGQGEDTGELFF. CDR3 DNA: TGTGCCAGCAGTTGGCCGGGACAGGGGGAAGACACCGGGGAGCTGTTTTTT.

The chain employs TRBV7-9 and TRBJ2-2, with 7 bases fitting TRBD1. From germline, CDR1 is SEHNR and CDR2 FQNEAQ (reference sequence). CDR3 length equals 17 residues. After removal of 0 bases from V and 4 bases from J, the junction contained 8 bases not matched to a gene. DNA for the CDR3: TGTGCCAGCAGCTTAGCGCATACGGGACAGTTCACCGGGGAGCTGTTTTTT. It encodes CASSLAHTGQFTGELFF.